Listed below are T cell receptor beta chains from one sample, sequenced in a study of TIL therapy for anti-PD-1-resistant metastatic lung cancer. Some clones are missing from TCRdb's copy, which holds only in-frame ones; the method was immunoSEQ multiplex PCR. This sample has 54,000 or so clones, with more than 60% found just once. The sequencing here drew on blood, taken at baseline. These receptors were collected from a person aged 25-85 years with non-small cell lung cancer. Each CDR3 is given with its conserved first and last residue. A D gene is named only where the DNA matches it firmly. Where a row states a size, it is once, few, many or the class of an expanded clone; other rows omit it.

>TRBJ1-3|NA|TRBV30|NA|16
TGTGCCTGGAGTAGGATGGGAAGGGTCGTTGGAAACACCATATATTTT
CAWSRMGRVVGNTIYF
>TRBJ2-7|NA|TRBV7-2|NA|17
TGTGCCAGCAGCTTAAGGGGGGGGGACCAGGGCTCCTACGAGCAGTACTTC
CASSLRGGDQGSYEQYF
>TRBJ2-7|few|TRBV6-5|NA|13
TGTGCCAGCAGATCAAATCTGGGGGAAGAGCAGTACTTC
CASRSNLGEEQYF
>TRBJ1-4|once|TRBV7-9|NA|15
TGTGCCAGCAGCCCATTAGGCGGCACTAATGAAAAACTGTTTTTT
CASSPLGGTNEKLFF
>TRBJ2-7|NA|TRBV28|NA|12
TGTGCCAGCAGTTTGGAGGGCTACGAGCAGTACTTC
CASSLEGYEQYF
>TRBJ2-5|NA|TRBV6-5|TRBD2|15
TGTGCCAGCAGTTCTAGCGGGGGGACCCAAGAGACCCAGTACTTC
CASSSSGGTQETQYF
>TRBJ2-1|NA|TRBV29-1|NA|12
TGCAGCGCCCCGGGACTCAACAATGAGCAGTTCTTC
CSAPGLNNEQFF
>TRBJ2-7|NA|TRBV4-3|NA|16
TGCGCCAGCAGCCAAGATACAGAGGCCCGCACGTACGAGCAGTACTTC
CASSQDTEARTYEQYF
>TRBJ2-1|NA|TRBV20-1|NA|11
TGCAGTGCCGCCGAGTTCGGGACAACTTTCTTC
CSAAEFGTTFF
>TRBJ1-5|NA|TRBV27|TRBD1|16
TGTGCCAGCAGTAAAGGGACAGGGATTAGCGATCAGCCCCAGCATTTT
CASSKGTGISDQPQHF
>TRBJ2-7|NA|TRBV6-6|NA|14
TGTGCCAGCAGTTACCAGGACGATTCGGCAAAGCAGTACTTC
CASSYQDDSAKQYF
>TRBJ2-2|NA|TRBV6-5|NA|13
TGTGCCAGCAGTTCCGATTGGTTCGGGGAGCTGTTTTTT
CASSSDWFGELFF
>TRBJ2-7|NA|TRBV29-1|TRBD2|14
TGCAGCGTTGAAGGTCTAGCGGGAGGAGACGAGCAGTACTTC
CSVEGLAGGDEQYF
>TRBJ1-3|NA|TRBV6-1|TRBD1|14
TGTGCCAGCAGTGAACGGACAGGAGGAAACACCATATATTTT
CASSERTGGNTIYF
>TRBJ2-3|NA|TRBV30|NA|12
TGTGCCTGGACAGGTACCACAGATACGCAGTATTTT
CAWTGTTDTQYF
>TRBJ2-1|NA|TRBV6-6|TRBD2|16
TGTGCCAGCAGTTACCCCCTCGGGGGGGGATACAATGAGCAGTTCTTC
CASSYPLGGGYNEQFF
>TRBJ1-1|once|TRBV2|NA|12
TGTGCCAGCAGAGGGGAAGACAGTGAAGCTTTCTTT
CASRGEDSEAFF
>TRBJ2-5|NA|TRBV9|NA|14
TGTGCCAGCAGCGTAGATAGAGTACGGGAGACCCAGTACTTC
CASSVDRVRETQYF